Below, 2 T cell receptor beta chains from the same sample are listed, as sequenced in a study of radiotherapy plus CTLA-4 blockade in lung cancer. The protocol was immunoSEQ multiplex PCR, while the TCRdb copy is restricted to in-frame clones and leaves out a portion. In the table there are roughly 75,000 clones, about 78% of which are singletons. The sequencing used peripheral blood, collected from a patient treated with radiotherapy plus ipilimumab. Receptors were obtained from a human donor with non-small cell lung cancer whose response to radiotherapy plus ipilimumab could not be evaluated. Some clones in this sample may be carry-over from other donors' samples.

V is TRBV4-1 and J is TRBJ1-3, with unresolved D. There are 16 residues in the CDR3. The ends were cut back, 1 base at V and 0 bases at J, with 10 bases in the middle. Germline V gene lookup returns CDR1 MGHRA and CDR2 YSYEKL. CDR3 DNA sequence: TGCGCCAGCAGCCAAGTAGGACTGAACTCTGGAAACACCATATATTTT. This encodes CASSQVGLNSGNTIYF.

With regard to this clone: A read error may produce the germline difference seen at one junction end. The rearrangement joins TRBV7-7 to TRBJ2-1, with a weak D call TRBD1 (6 bases). The germline gives CDR1 SSHAT, CDR2 FNYEAQ (reference sequence). CDR3 length: 16 residues. The chain's CDR3 is CASSLGARGSYNEQFF. CDR3 coding DNA: TGTGCTAGCAGCTTGGGGGCCAGGGGCTCCTACAATGAGCAGTTCTTC.